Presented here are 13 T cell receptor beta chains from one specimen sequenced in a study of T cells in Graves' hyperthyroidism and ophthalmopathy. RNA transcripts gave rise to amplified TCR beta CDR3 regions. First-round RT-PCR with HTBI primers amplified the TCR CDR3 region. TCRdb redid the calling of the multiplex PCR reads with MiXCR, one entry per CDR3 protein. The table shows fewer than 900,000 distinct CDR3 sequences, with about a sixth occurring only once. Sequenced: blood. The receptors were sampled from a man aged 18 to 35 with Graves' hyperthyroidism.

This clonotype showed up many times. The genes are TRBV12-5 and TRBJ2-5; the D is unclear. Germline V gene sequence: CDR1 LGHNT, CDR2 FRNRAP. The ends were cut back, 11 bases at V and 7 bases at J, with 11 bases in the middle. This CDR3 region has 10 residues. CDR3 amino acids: CAACWGTQYF. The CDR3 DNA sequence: TGTGCTGCCTGTTGGGGGACCCAGTACTTC.

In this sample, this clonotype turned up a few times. Here the CDR3 DNA reads TGTGCCAGCAGCCATTCTGTGCCGGGGGGTCGGTACGAGCAGTACTTC. Encoded protein: CASSHSVPGGRYEQYF. V is TRBV3-1 and J is TRBJ2-7, with TRBD2 matching over 7 bases. With 3 bases clipped from V and 4 bases from J, the junction kept 12 bases outside the gene matches. CDR1 is LGHDT and CDR2 is YNNKEL in the germline V gene (reference sequence). The CDR3 has 16 amino acids.

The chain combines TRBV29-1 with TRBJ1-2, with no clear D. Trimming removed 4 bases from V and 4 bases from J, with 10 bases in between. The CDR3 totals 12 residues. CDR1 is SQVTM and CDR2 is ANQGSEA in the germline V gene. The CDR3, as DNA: TGCAGCGTTGGAGACCGGACCTATGGCTACACCTTC. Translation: CSVGDRTYGYTF.

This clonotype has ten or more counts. CDR3 protein: CASSLSPPSNSWREETQYF. The CDR3 bases are TGTGCCAGCAGTTTAAGCCCGCCGTCTAACTCATGGCGGGAGGAGACCCAGTACTTC. The V call is TRBV12-3 or TRBV12-4, the J call TRBJ2-5; 7 bases are a match to TRBD2. With V trimmed by 2 bases and J by 5 bases, 20 bases remained unmatched. CDR3 length equals 19 residues.

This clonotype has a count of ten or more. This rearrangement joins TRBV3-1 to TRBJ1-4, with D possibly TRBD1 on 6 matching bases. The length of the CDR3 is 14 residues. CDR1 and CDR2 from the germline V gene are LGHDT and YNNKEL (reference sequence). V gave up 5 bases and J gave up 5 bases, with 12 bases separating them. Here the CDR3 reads CASSESGTNEKLFF. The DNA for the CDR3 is TGTGCCAGCAGCGAGTCGGGGACAAATGAAAAACTGTTTTTT.

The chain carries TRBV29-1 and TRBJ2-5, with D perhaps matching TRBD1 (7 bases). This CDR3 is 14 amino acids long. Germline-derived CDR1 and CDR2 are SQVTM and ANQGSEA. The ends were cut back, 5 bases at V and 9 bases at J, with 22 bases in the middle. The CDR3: CSVLGRTGVAAQYF. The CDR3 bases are TGCAGCGTTTTGGGGAGGACAGGCGTAGCGGCCCAGTACTTC.

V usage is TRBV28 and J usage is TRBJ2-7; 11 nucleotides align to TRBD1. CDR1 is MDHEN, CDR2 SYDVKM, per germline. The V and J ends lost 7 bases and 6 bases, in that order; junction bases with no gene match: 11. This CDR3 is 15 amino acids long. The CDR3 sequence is CASTHGVGTGGEQYF. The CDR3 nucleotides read TGTGCCAGCACTCACGGGGTCGGGACAGGGGGCGAGCAGTACTTC.

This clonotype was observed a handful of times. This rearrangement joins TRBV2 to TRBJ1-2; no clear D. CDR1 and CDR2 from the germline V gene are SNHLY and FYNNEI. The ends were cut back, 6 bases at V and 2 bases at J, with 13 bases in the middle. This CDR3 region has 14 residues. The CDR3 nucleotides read TGTGCCAGCAGATACCGGAGCGGAAACTATGGCTACACCTTC. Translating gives CASRYRSGNYGYTF.

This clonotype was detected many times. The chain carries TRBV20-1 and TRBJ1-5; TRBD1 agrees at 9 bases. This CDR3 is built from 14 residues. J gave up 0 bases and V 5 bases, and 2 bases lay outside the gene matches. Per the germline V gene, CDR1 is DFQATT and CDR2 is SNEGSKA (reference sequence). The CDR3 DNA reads TGCAGTGCTGGGACAGGGTATAGCAATCAGCCCCAGCATTTT. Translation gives CSAGTGYSNQPQHF.

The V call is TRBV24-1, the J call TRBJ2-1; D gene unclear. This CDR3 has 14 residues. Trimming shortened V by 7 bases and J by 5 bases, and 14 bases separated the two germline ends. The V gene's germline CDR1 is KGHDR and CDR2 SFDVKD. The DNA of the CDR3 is TGTGCCACCAGAGACTCTGGGTCCCACAATGAGCAGTTCTTC. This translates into CATRDSGSHNEQFF.

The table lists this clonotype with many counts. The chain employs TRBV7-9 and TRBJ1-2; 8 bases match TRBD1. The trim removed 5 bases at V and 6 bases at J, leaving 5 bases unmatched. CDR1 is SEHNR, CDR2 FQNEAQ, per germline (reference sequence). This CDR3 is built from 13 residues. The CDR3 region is CASSKVTGDGYTF. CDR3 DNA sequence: TGTGCCAGCAGCAAGGTGACAGGGGATGGCTACACCTTC.

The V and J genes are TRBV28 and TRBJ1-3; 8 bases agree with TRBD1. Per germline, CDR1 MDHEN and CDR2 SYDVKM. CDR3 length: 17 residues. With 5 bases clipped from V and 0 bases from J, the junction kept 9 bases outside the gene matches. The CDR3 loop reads CASSLPDRAFSGNTIYF. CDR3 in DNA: TGTGCCAGCAGTCTACCGGACAGGGCATTCTCTGGAAACACCATATATTTT.

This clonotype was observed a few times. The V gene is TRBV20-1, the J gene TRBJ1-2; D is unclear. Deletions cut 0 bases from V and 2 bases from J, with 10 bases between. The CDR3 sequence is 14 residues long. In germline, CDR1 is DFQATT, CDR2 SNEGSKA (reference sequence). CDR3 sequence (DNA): TGCAGTGCTAGAGATCGGGCCGGGAACTATGGCTACACCTTC. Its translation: CSARDRAGNYGYTF.